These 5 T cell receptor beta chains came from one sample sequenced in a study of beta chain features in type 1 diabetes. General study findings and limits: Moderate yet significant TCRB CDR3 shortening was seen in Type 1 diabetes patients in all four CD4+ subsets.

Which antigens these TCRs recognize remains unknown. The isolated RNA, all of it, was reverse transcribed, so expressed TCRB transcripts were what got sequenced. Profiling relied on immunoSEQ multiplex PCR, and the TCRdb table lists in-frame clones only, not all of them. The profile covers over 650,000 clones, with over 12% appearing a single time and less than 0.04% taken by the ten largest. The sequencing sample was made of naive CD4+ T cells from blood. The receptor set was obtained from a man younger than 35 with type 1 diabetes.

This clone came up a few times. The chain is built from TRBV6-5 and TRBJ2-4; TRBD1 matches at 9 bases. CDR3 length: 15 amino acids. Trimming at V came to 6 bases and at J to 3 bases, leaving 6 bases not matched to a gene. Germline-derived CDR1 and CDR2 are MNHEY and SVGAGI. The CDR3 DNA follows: TGTGCCAGCAGCACAGGGGGCCTGGGCAAAAACATTCAGTACTTC. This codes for CASSTGGLGKNIQYF.

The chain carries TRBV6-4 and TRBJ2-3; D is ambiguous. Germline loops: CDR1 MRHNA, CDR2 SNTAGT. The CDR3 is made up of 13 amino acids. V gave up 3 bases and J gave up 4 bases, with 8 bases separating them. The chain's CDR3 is CASSEVGADTQYF. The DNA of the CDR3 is TGTGCCAGCAGTGAAGTTGGGGCAGATACGCAGTATTTT.

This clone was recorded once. The CDR3 region is CASSHHGGSSYNEQFF. CDR3 bases: TGCGCCAGCAGCCATCACGGGGGGAGCTCCTACAATGAGCAGTTCTTC. The chain employs TRBV4-1 and TRBJ2-1, with 7 positions matching TRBD2. In germline, CDR1 is MGHRA, CDR2 YSYEKL. The CDR3 length is 16 residues. Unmatched junction bases numbered 5, after V lost 3 bases and J lost 0 bases.

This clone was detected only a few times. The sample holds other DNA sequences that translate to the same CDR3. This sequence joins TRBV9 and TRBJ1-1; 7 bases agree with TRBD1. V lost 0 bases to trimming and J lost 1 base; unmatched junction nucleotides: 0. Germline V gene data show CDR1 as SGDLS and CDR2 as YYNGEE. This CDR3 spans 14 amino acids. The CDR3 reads CASSVGDRNTEAFF. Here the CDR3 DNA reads TGTGCCAGCAGCGTAGGGGACAGGAACACTGAAGCTTTCTTT.

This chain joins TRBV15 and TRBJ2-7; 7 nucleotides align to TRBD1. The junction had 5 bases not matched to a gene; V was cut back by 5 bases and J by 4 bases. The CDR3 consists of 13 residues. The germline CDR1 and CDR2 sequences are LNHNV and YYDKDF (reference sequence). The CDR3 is CATSDRDRYEQYF. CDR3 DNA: TGTGCCACCAGCGACAGGGATAGGTACGAGCAGTACTTC.